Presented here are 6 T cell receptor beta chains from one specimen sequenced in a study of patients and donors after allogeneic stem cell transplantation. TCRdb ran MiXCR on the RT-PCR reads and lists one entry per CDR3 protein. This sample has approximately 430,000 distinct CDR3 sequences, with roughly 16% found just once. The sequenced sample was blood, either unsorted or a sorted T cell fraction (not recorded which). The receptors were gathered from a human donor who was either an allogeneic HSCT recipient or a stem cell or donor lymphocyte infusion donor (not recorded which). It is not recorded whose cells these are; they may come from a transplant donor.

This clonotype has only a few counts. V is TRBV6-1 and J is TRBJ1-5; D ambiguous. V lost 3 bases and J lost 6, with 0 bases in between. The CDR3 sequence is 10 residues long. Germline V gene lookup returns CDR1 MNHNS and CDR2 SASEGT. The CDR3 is CASSDQPQHF. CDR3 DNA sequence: TGTGCCAGCAGTGATCAGCCCCAGCATTTT.

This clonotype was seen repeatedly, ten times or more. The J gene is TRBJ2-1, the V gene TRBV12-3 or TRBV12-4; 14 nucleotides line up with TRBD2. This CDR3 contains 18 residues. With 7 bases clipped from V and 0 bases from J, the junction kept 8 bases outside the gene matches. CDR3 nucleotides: TGTGCCAGCACCAGACTAGCGGGAGGGTTGGGCTCCTACAATGAGCAGTTCTTC. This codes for CASTRLAGGLGSYNEQFF.

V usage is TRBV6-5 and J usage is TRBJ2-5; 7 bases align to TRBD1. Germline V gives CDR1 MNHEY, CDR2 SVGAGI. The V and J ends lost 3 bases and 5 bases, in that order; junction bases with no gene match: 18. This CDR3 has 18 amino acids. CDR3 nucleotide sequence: TGTGCCAGCAGTTATATCTCCCTCCGACAGGGAAAAGTGGAGACCCAGTACTTC. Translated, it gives CASSYISLRQGKVETQYF.

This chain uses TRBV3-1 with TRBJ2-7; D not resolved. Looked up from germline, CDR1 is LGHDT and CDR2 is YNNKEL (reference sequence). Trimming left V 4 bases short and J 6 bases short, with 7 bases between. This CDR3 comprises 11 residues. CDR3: CASSRPGEQYF. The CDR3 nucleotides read TGTGCCAGCAGCCGCCCTGGCGAGCAGTACTTC.

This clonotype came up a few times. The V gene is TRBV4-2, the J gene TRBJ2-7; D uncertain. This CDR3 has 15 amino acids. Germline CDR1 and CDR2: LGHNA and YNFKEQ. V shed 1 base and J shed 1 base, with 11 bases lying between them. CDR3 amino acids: CASSQGPPESYEQYF. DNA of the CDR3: TGTGCCAGCAGCCAAGGCCCCCCCGAATCCTACGAGCAGTACTTC.

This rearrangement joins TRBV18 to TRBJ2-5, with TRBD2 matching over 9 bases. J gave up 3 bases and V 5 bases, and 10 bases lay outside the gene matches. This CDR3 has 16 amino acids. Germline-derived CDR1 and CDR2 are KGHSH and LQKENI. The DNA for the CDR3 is TGTGCCAGCTCATCCGTTACCGGGACTAGCAAAGAGACCCAGTACTTC. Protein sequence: CASSSVTGTSKETQYF.